The 14 T cell receptor beta chains reported below all come from one sample, sequenced in a study of T cell responses to AZD1222 COVID-19 vaccine. Clones were read by immunoSEQ multiplex PCR, and TCRdb kept only the in-frame ones, dropping some. This sample has roughly 120,000 clones, with approximately 85% found just once. The sequenced sample was peripheral blood, obtained on day 0 of AZD1222 vaccination. These receptors were taken from an adult in good health.

The J gene is TRBJ1-2, the V gene TRBV9; D is unclear. The CDR3 length is 12 residues. Germline V gives CDR1 SGDLS, CDR2 YYNGEE. With 4 bases removed from V and 7 bases from J, the gap between germline ends came to 11 bases. The CDR3, as DNA: TGTGCCAGCAGCCCTTCCTCAGGTGGCTACACCTTC. Protein product: CASSPSSGGYTF.

The chain recombines TRBV3-1 (or the pseudogene TRBV3-2) with TRBJ2-2, with D hard to call. This CDR3 contains 14 residues. The germline V gene has CDR1 LGHDT and CDR2 YNNKEL (reference sequence). The V end lost 4 bases, the J end lost 3 bases, and 9 bases lay between the germline ends. CDR3 amino acids: CASSLSGYTGELFF. The DNA for the CDR3 is TGTGCCAGCAGCCTATCGGGTTACACCGGGGAGCTGTTTTTT.

The chain uses TRBV19 and TRBJ2-7; TRBD1 agrees at 7 bases. Germline loops: CDR1 LNHDA, CDR2 SQIVND (reference sequence). This CDR3 region has 13 residues. The V and J ends lost 6 bases and 3 bases, in that order; junction bases with no gene match: 5. This chain's CDR3 is CASSPGQNYEQYF. The CDR3 DNA is TGTGCCAGTAGCCCGGGACAGAACTACGAGCAGTACTTC.

In this sample, this clone turned up a few times. CDR3 loop: CASSQRIFYGYTF. The CDR3 bases are TGTGCCAGCAGCCAAAGGATTTTCTATGGCTACACCTTC. The J gene is TRBJ1-2, the V gene TRBV7-8, with D unresolved. Germline V gene sequence: CDR1 SGHVS, CDR2 FQNEAQ. The CDR3 runs 13 residues. The V end lost 5 bases, the J end lost 4 bases, and 11 bases lay between the germline ends.

This chain uses TRBV2 with TRBJ1-2; D not resolved. The CDR3 is 12 residues long. Germline CDR1 and CDR2: SNHLY and FYNNEI. V was trimmed by 5 bases and J by 4 bases, leaving 8 bases between them. The CDR3 DNA reads as TGTGCCAGCAGTCCCAGGACCTATGGCTACACCTTC. It yields the protein CASSPRTYGYTF.

The chain employs TRBV14 and TRBJ2-7, with a possible D match to TRBD1 (5 bases). The CDR3 has 16 amino acids. Trimming removed 0 bases at V and 5 bases at J, with 17 bases between. Germline V gene sequence: CDR1 SGHDN, CDR2 FVKESK. CDR3 sequence: CASSQDRLVQGNEQYF. In nucleotides, the CDR3 is TGTGCCAGCAGCCAAGATCGTTTGGTCCAGGGTAACGAGCAGTACTTC. The variable domain in full, with the rest retrieved from reference TRBV14 and TRBJ2-7, is EAGVTQFPSHSVIEKGQTVTLRCDPISGHDNLYWYRRVMGKEIKFLLHFVKESKQDESGMPNNRFLAERTGGTYSTLKVQPAELEDSGVYFCASSQDRLVQGNEQYFGPGTRLTVT.

This chain connects TRBV6-5 to TRBJ2-2; D remains unclear. The CDR3 is 12 amino acids. Between the trimmed V and J ends, which lost 7 bases and 6 bases, there was a span of 9 bases. CDR1 and CDR2 (germline): MNHEY, SVGAGI. The DNA of the CDR3 is TGTGCCAGCAAAAAGCTGTCCGGGGAGCTGTTTTTT. As protein: CASKKLSGELFF.

This clone was seen a handful of times. The chain links TRBV28 to TRBJ2-7; 11 bases map to TRBD1. The CDR3 consists of 15 residues. The V and J ends lost 4 bases and 3 bases, in that order; junction bases with no gene match: 5. The germline V gene encodes CDR1 MDHEN and CDR2 SYDVKM. CDR3 sequence: CASSSPGTGGYEQYF. CDR3 sequence (DNA): TGTGCCAGCAGTTCCCCCGGGACAGGGGGCTACGAGCAGTACTTC.

The chain joins TRBV28 to TRBJ1-1; D not certain. The germline CDR1 and CDR2 sequences are MDHEN and SYDVKM. V lost 3 bases, J lost 3 bases, and 5 bases lay in between. The CDR3 has 12 amino acids. CDR3 coding DNA: TGTGCCAGCAGTTTCGGTTACACTGAAGCTTTCTTT. This sequence encodes CASSFGYTEAFF.

J is TRBJ1-1 and V is TRBV5-8, with a possible D match to TRBD1 (6 bases). Germline values: CDR1 SGHTS, CDR2 YDEGEE. Deletions cut 4 bases from V and 7 bases from J, with 17 bases between. The CDR3 is 14 amino acids. The CDR3 coding sequence is TGTGCCAGCAGCCTGGGGGACACCCGGTATGAAGCTTTCTTT. Its translation: CASSLGDTRYEAFF. Full variable domain (rest looked up from reference TRBV5-8 and TRBJ1-1): EAGVTQSPTHLIKTRGQQATLRCSPISGHTSVYWYQQALGLGLQFLLWYDEGEERNRGNFPPRFSGRQFPNYSSELNVNALELEDSALYLCASSLGDTRYEAFFGQGTRLTVV.

The chain links TRBV19 to TRBJ1-1; no clear D gene. The germline CDR1 and CDR2 sequences are LNHDA and SQIVND (reference sequence). The CDR3 has 12 residues. V lost 7 bases to trimming and J lost 3 bases, with 9 bases between them. The CDR3, as DNA: TGTGCCAGTACCTCGGGGTACACTGAAGCTTTCTTT. As protein: CASTSGYTEAFF. Combining the CDR3 with reference TRBV19 and TRBJ1-1 gives the whole variable domain DGGITQSPKYLFRKEGQNVTLSCEQNLNHDAMYWYRQDPGQGLRLIYYSQIVNDFQKGDIAEGYSVSREKKESFPLTVTSAQKNPTAFYLCASTSGYTEAFFGQGTRLTVV.

The chain links TRBV27 to TRBJ2-7; no clear D gene. Germline V CDR1 and CDR2: MNHEY, SMNVEV (reference sequence). V lost 3 bases and J lost 5, with 11 bases in between. The CDR3 runs 13 residues. Here the CDR3 reads CASSFNSNNEQYF. The CDR3 region has the DNA TGTGCCAGCAGTTTTAACTCGAACAACGAGCAGTACTTC.

This rearrangement joins TRBV19 to TRBJ1-1; 7 nucleotides agree with TRBD1. Unmatched junction bases numbered 16, after V lost 7 bases and J lost 5 bases. CDR1 and CDR2 (germline): LNHDA, SQIVND (reference sequence). The CDR3 spans 16 residues. The CDR3 here is CASNNRGGHRGTEAFF. The CDR3 region has the DNA TGTGCCAGTAATAACCGAGGGGGCCACCGGGGAACTGAAGCTTTCTTT.

The V and J genes are TRBV7-9 and TRBJ2-1; D gene unclear. The CDR3 spans 16 residues. Germline V CDR1 and CDR2: SEHNR, FQNEAQ (reference sequence). V was pared by 4 bases and J by 4 bases, with 17 bases between. In DNA, the CDR3 is TGTGCCAGCAGCTCGCTTCTCTTACCGACGTACAATGAGCAGTTCTTC. Its translation is CASSSLLLPTYNEQFF.